The entry that follows covers one TCR beta chain sequence. This table comes from immunoSEQ multiplex PCR, and its TCRdb copy is limited to in-frame clones, with some not included. The table lists some 14,000 clones, more than 70% of them singletons. The data stem from a study of T cell changes during pregnancy in multiple sclerosis. Germline V gives CDR1 SEHNR, CDR2 FQNEAQ (reference sequence). The junction had 11 bases not matched to a gene; V was cut back by 6 bases and J by 7 bases. This CDR3 has 15 residues. The specimen was CD8+ T cells from peripheral blood mononuclear cells, collected in the first trimester of pregnancy. V usage is TRBV7-9 and J usage is TRBJ2-2, with TRBD2 matching 7 bases. This receptor was taken from a female donor with multiple sclerosis, enrolled in a pregnancy study. The CDR3: CASSLNPGLLGELFF. CDR3 DNA: TGTGCCAGCAGTTTAAACCCGGGACTACTCGGGGAGCTGTTTTTT.